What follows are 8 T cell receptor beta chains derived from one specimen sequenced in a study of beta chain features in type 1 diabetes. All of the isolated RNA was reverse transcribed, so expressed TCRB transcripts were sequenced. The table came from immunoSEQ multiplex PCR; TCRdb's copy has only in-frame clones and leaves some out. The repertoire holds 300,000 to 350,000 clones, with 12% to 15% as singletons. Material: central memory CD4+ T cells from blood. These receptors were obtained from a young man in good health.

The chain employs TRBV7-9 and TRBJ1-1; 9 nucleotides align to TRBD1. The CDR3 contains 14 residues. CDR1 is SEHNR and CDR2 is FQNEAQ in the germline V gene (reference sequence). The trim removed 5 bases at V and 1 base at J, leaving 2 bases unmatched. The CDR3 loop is CASSPGQGNTEAFF. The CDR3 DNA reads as TGTGCCAGCAGCCCGGGACAGGGGAACACTGAAGCTTTCTTT. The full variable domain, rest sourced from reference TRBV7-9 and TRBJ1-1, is DTGVSQNPRHKITKRGQNVTFRCDPISEHNRLYWYRQTLGQGPEFLTYFQNEAQLEKSRLLSDRFSAERPKGSFSTLEIQRTEQGDSAMYLCASSPGQGNTEAFFGQGTRLTVV.

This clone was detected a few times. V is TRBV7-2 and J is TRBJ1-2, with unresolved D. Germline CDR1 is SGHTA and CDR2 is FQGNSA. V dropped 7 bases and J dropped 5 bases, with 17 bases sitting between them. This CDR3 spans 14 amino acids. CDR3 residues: CASTPSISFYGYTF. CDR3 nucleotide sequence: TGTGCCAGCACCCCATCAATCTCCTTTTATGGCTACACCTTC.

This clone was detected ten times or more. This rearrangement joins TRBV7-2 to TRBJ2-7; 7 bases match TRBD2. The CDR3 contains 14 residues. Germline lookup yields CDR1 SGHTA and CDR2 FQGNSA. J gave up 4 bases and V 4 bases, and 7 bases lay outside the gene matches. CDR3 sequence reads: CASSSEVGRYEQYF. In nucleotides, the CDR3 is TGTGCCAGCAGCTCGGAGGTCGGGAGGTACGAGCAGTACTTC.

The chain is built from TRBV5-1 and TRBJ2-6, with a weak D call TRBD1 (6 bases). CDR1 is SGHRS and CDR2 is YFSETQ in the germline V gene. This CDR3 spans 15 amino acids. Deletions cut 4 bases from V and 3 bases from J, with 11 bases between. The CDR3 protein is CASSIQGFGANVLTF. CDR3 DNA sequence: TGCGCCAGCAGCATACAGGGATTTGGGGCCAACGTCCTGACTTTC. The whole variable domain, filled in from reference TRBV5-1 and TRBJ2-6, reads KAGVTQTPRYLIKTRGQQVTLSCSPISGHRSVSWYQQTPGQGLQFLFEYFSETQRNKGNFPGRFSGRQFSNSRSEMNVSTLELGDSALYLCASSIQGFGANVLTFGAGSRLTVL.

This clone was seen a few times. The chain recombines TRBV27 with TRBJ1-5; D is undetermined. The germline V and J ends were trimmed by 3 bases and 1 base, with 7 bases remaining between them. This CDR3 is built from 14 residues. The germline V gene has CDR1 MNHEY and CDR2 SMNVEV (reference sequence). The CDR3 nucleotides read TGTGCCAGCAGTTTGTTGGGGAGCAATCAGCCCCAGCATTTT. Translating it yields CASSLLGSNQPQHF.

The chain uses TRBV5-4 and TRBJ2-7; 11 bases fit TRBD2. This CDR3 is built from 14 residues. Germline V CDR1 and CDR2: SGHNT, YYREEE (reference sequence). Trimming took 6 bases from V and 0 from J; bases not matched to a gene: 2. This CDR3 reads CASNLAGGSYEQYF. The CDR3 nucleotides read TGTGCCAGCAACCTAGCGGGGGGCTCCTACGAGCAGTACTTC. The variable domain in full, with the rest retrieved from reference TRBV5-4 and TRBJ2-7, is ETGVTQSPTHLIKTRGQQVTLRCSSQSGHNTVSWYQQALGQGPQFIFQYYREEENGRGNFPPRFSGLQFPNYSSELNVNALELDDSALYLCASNLAGGSYEQYFGPGTRLTVT.

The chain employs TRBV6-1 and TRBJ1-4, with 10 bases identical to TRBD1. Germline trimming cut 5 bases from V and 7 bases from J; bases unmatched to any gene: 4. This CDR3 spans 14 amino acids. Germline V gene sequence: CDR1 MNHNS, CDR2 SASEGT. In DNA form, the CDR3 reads TGTGCCAGCAGTCTCCGGACAGGGGGTGAAAAACTGTTTTTT. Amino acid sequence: CASSLRTGGEKLFF.

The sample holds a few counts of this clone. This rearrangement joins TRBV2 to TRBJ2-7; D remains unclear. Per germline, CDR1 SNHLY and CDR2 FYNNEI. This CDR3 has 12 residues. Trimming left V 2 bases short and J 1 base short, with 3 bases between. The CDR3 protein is CASSEKSYEQYV. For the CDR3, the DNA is TGTGCCAGCAGTGAAAAATCCTACGAGCAGTACGTC.